The source of this T cell receptor beta chain is a study of blood T cell repertoires in COVID-19. About the research overall: Whether acute or convalescent, the COVID-19 samples came from the United States, Italy and Spain. The analysed material was cDNA or gDNA that came from T cells, B-cell-depleted T cells, or PBMCs.

V dropped 4 bases and J dropped 6 bases, with 16 bases sitting between them. The CDR3 sequence is 14 residues long. The V gene's germline CDR1 is SGHDT and CDR2 YYEEEE. Source study methods: Estimated nucleated cell counts came from reference gene primer amplification. Here immunoSEQ multiplex PCR was the method, and the copy in TCRdb shows in-frame clones only, minus some. The D gene and trimming were derived from the DNA, and the V and J assignments and clone size from that table. The sample includes some 230,000 clones, around four fifths of them seen just once. The chain recombines TRBV5-6 with TRBJ1-2; D gene uncertain. The sequenced sample consisted of peripheral blood. The source is a woman in her sixties or seventies who had recovered from COVID-19. This CDR3 reads CASSLGSTTDGYTF. In DNA form, the CDR3 reads TGTGCCAGCAGCCTCGGGTCCACGACGGATGGCTACACCTTC. The full variable domain, rest sourced from reference TRBV5-6 and TRBJ1-2, is DAGVTQSPTHLIKTRGQQVTLRCSPKSGHDTVSWYQQALGQGPQFIFQYYEEEERQRGNFPDRFSGHQFPNYSSELNVNALLLGDSALYLCASSLGSTTDGYTFGSGTRLTVV.